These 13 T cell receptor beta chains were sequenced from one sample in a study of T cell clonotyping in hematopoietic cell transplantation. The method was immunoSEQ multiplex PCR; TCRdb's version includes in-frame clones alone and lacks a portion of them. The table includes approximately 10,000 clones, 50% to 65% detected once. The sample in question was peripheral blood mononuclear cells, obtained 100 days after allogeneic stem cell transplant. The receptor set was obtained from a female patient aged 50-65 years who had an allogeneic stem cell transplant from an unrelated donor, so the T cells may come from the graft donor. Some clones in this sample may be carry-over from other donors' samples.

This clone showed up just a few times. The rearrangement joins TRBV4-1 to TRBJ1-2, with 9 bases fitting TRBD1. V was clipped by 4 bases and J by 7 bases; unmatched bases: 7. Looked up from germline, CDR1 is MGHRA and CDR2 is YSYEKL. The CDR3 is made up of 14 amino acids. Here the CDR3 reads CASSLRDREGGYTF. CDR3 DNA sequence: TGCGCCAGCAGCCTCAGGGACAGGGAAGGTGGCTACACCTTC.

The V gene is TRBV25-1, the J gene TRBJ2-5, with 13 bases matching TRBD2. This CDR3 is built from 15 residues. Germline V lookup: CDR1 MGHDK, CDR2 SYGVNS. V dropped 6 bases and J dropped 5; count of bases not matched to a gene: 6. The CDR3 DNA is TGTGCCAGCAGCGCCGGACTAGCGGGAGTGGAGACCCAGTACTTC. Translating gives CASSAGLAGVETQYF.

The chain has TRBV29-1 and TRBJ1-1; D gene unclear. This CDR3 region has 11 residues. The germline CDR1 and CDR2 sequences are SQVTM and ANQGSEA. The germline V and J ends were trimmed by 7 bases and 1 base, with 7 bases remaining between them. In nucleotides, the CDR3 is TGCAGCGGAACAGAGAACACTGAAGCTTTCTTT. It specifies CSGTENTEAFF. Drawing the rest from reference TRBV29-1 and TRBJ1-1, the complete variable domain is SAVISQKPSRDICQRGTSLTIQCQVDSQVTMMFWYRQQPGQSLTLIATANQGSEATYESGFVIDKFPISRPNLTFSTLTVSNMSPEDSSIYLCSGTENTEAFFGQGTRLTVV.

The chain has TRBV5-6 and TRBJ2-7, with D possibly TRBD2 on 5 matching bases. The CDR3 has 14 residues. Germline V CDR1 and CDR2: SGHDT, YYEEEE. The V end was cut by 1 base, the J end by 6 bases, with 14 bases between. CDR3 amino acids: CASSLLGRRTEQYF. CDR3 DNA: TGTGCCAGCAGCTTGCTAGGCAGGAGGACCGAGCAGTACTTC.

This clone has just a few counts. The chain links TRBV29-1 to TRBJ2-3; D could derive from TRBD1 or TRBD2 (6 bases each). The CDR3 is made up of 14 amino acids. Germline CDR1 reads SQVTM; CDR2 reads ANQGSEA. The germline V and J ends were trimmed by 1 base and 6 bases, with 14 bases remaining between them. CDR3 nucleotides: TGCAGCGTTGAAGTGGAGGGGGGAGGCGATACGCAGTATTTT. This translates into CSVEVEGGGDTQYF.

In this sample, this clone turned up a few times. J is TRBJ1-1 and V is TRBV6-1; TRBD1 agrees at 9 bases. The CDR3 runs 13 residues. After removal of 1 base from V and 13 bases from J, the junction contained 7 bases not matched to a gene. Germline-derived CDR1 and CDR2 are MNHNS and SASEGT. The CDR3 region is CASSEGQGVRDFF. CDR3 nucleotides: TGTGCCAGCAGTGAAGGACAGGGGGTTAGGGATTTCTTT.

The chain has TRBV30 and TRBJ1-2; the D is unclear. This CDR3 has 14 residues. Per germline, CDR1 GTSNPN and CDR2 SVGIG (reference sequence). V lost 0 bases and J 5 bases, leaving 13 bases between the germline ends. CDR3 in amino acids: CAWSVYRIRYGYTF. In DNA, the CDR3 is TGTGCCTGGAGTGTATACAGAATACGGTATGGCTACACCTTC.

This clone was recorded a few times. The CDR3 loop reads CASSPSYEQYF. DNA for the CDR3: TGTGCCAGCAGCCCGTCCTACGAGCAGTACTTC. The chain links TRBV11-2 to TRBJ2-7; D remains ambiguous. Germline V CDR1 and CDR2: SGHAT, FQNNGV. V was trimmed by 5 bases and J by 1 base, leaving 3 bases between them. This CDR3 region has 11 residues.

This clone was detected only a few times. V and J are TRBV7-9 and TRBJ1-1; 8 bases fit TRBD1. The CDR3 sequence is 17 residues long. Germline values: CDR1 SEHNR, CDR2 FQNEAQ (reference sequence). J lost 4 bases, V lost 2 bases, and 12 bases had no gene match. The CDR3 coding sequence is TGTGCCAGCAGCTTATCTAGCCTCGGGACAGGCCGCACTGAAGCTTTCTTT. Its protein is CASSLSSLGTGRTEAFF.

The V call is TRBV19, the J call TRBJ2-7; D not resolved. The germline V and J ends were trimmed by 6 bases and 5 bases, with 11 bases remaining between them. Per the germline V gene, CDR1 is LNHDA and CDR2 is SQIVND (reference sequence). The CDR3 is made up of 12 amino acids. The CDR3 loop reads CASRGGGDEQYF. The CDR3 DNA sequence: TGTGCCAGTAGAGGCGGTGGAGACGAGCAGTACTTC.

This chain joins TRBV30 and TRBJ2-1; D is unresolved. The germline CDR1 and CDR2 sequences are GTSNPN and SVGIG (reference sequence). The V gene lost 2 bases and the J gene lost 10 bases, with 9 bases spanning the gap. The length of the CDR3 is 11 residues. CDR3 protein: CAWSPFGEQFF. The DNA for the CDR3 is TGTGCCTGGAGTCCTTTTGGGGAGCAGTTCTTC.

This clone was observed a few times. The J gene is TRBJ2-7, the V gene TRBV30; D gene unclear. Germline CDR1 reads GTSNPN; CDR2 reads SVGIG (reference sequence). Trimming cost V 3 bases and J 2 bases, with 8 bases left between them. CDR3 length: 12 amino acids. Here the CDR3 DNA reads TGTGCCTGGAGCGAAGACGCCTACGAGCAGTACTTC. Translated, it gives CAWSEDAYEQYF.

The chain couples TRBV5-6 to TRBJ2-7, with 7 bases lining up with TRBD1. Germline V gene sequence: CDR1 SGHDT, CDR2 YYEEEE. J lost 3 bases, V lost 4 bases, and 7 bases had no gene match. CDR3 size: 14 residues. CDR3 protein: CASSAGTVGYEQYF. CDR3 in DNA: TGTGCCAGCAGCGCAGGGACAGTGGGCTACGAGCAGTACTTC. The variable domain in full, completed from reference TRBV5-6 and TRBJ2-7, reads DAGVTQSPTHLIKTRGQQVTLRCSPKSGHDTVSWYQQALGQGPQFIFQYYEEEERQRGNFPDRFSGHQFPNYSSELNVNALLLGDSALYLCASSAGTVGYEQYFGPGTRLTVT.